What follows are 21 T cell receptor beta chains derived from one specimen sequenced in a study of blood T cell repertoires in COVID-19. Only in-frame clones appear in the TCRdb table, and some are missing; sequencing was by immunoSEQ multiplex PCR. Of 80,000 to 95,000 clones detected, just over 85% appear once; the ten largest clones hold 27%. Material for sequencing was peripheral blood. All receptors come from a man aged 50 to 59 with active or convalescent COVID-19.

The rearrangement uses TRBV11-2 and TRBJ2-1; D ambiguous. Germline CDR1 reads SGHAT; CDR2 reads FQNNGV. V gave up 7 bases and J gave up 0 bases, with 10 bases separating them. CDR3 length: 14 residues. CDR3 nucleotides: TGTGCCAGCATGATCGAGAGCTCCTACAATGAGCAGTTCTTC. This gives the protein CASMIESSYNEQFF.

The rearrangement joins TRBV11-3 to TRBJ1-6; the D is unclear. The CDR3 sequence is 15 residues long. The V gene's germline CDR1 is SGHNT and CDR2 YENEEA. V was trimmed by 4 bases and J by 3 bases, leaving 10 bases between them. The CDR3 coding sequence is TGTGCCAGCAGCTCGCAGACAATCTATAATTCACCCCTCCACTTT. Amino acids: CASSSQTIYNSPLHF.

The genes are TRBV3-1 (or the pseudogene TRBV3-2) and TRBJ2-1; TRBD2 matches 14 bases. The germline gives CDR1 LGHDT, CDR2 YNNKEL (reference sequence). V shed 1 base, J shed 15 bases, and the junction held 8 bases outside the gene matches. The CDR3 extends over 15 amino acids. The CDR3 protein is CASSQAGLAGDQAFF. The CDR3, as DNA: TGTGCCAGCAGCCAAGCGGGACTAGCGGGAGACCAAGCGTTCTTC.

The chain is built from TRBV30 and TRBJ1-1; D is undetermined. The germline gives CDR1 GTSNPN, CDR2 SVGIG (reference sequence). This CDR3 is 13 amino acids long. V lost 4 bases, J lost 2 bases, and 11 bases lay in between. The CDR3 DNA reads TGTGCCTGGAAGTGGCAGGATAACACTGAAGCTTTCTTT. It codes for CAWKWQDNTEAFF.

This clone appeared once. The chain couples TRBV5-6 to TRBJ1-2; weak D call: TRBD1 (6 bases). The germline CDR1 and CDR2 sequences are SGHDT and YYEEEE. Between the trimmed V and J ends, which lost 1 base and 0 bases, there was a span of 13 bases. The CDR3 spans 16 residues. As DNA, the CDR3 is TGTGCCAGCAGCTTGACTTTGACAGGAACTAACTATGGCTACACCTTC. It specifies CASSLTLTGTNYGYTF.

The CDR3 DNA reads as TGTGCCAGCAGCGAAGGACAGGATTGGCACGAGCAGTACTTC. Translating gives CASSEGQDWHEQYF. This sequence joins TRBV11-1 and TRBJ2-7; TRBD1 agrees at 7 bases. The CDR3 spans 14 residues. V was pared by 5 bases and J by 5 bases, with 9 bases of the junction left unmatched. CDR1 SGHAT and CDR2 FQDESV come from the germline V gene (reference sequence).

The V call is TRBV13, the J call TRBJ1-1; D not resolved. The CDR3 is 13 residues long. CDR1 is PRHDT and CDR2 is FYEKMQ in the germline V gene (reference sequence). Trimming left V 2 bases short and J 2 bases short, with 6 bases between. The CDR3 DNA reads as TGTGCCAGCAGCTTAAACAGAAACACTGAAGCTTTCTTT. This translates into CASSLNRNTEAFF.

This chain links TRBV9 with TRBJ2-4, with a weak D call TRBD1 (6 bases). The CDR3 runs to 14 residues. V lost 0 bases to trimming and J lost 9 bases, with 13 bases between them. Germline CDR1 is SGDLS and CDR2 is YYNGEE. DNA for the CDR3: TGTGCCAGCAGCGTAGACTCGACCAGGGGCATTCAGTACTTC. This gives the protein CASSVDSTRGIQYF.

The J gene is TRBJ1-2, the V gene TRBV9, with D unclear. V lost 3 bases and J 1 base, leaving 10 bases between the germline ends. CDR3 length: 14 amino acids. The germline CDR1 and CDR2 sequences are SGDLS and YYNGEE. CDR3 sequence reads: CASSGESGNYGYTF. The CDR3 DNA is TGTGCCAGCAGCGGAGAGTCGGGTAACTATGGCTACACCTTC.

V is TRBV10-3 and J is TRBJ2-5, with unresolved D. Germline V gene data show CDR1 as ENHRY and CDR2 as SYGVKD. The CDR3 is 14 amino acids. V was cut by 0 bases and J by 2 bases, with 7 bases left in between. CDR3 sequence: CAISESAAQETQYF. For the CDR3, the DNA is TGTGCCATCAGTGAGTCTGCGGCTCAAGAGACCCAGTACTTC.

The chain uses TRBV10-3 and TRBJ1-1; 8 nucleotides match TRBD1. Germline V gene data show CDR1 as ENHRY and CDR2 as SYGVKD. The CDR3 spans 15 residues. Trimming cost V 5 bases and J 6 bases; bases outside gene matches: 11. The CDR3: CAISRTTTGGSEAFF. The DNA of the CDR3 is TGTGCCATCAGTAGGACAACTACAGGGGGATCTGAAGCTTTCTTT.

The chain joins TRBV28 to TRBJ1-2; 7 nucleotides line up with TRBD1. The CDR3 loop spans 18 amino acids. CDR1 MDHEN and CDR2 SYDVKM come from the germline V gene. Trimming at V came to 1 base and at J to 2 bases, leaving 13 bases not matched to a gene. The CDR3 spells CASSLLGADPRGNYGYTF. The CDR3 coding sequence is TGTGCCAGCAGTTTATTGGGGGCAGACCCCAGGGGGAACTATGGCTACACCTTC.

The chain combines TRBV7-2 with TRBJ1-2; 7 bases align to TRBD1. V gave up 0 bases and J gave up 3 bases; unmatched junction bases: 13. Germline V gene data show CDR1 as SGHTA and CDR2 as FQGNSA. The CDR3 is made up of 18 amino acids. The CDR3 protein is CASSLAVGTVALDYGYTF. Here the CDR3 DNA reads TGTGCCAGCAGCTTAGCCGTGGGGACAGTCGCGCTAGACTATGGCTACACCTTC.

The rearrangement joins TRBV5-1 to TRBJ2-5, with D possibly matching TRBD1 (5 bases). Trimming cost V 0 bases and J 2 bases, with 8 bases left between them. This CDR3 has 14 residues. CDR1 is SGHRS and CDR2 is YFSETQ in the germline V gene. CDR3 nucleotides: TGCGCCAGCAGCTTGGGACGGACACAAGAGACCCAGTACTTC. It specifies CASSLGRTQETQYF.

V and J are TRBV6-5 and TRBJ2-2; maybe TRBD2 (6 bases). V dropped 2 bases and J dropped 4 bases, with 14 bases sitting between them. Germline V gives CDR1 MNHEY, CDR2 SVGAGI. The CDR3 is made up of 16 amino acids. CDR3 DNA sequence: TGTGCCAGCAGTTACATTGAAGGGCGGGGCACCGGGGAGCTGTTTTTT. Protein product: CASSYIEGRGTGELFF.

The J gene is TRBJ2-3, the V gene TRBV11-3; 11 positions agree with TRBD2. V was clipped by 4 bases and J by 0 bases; unmatched bases: 3. This CDR3 is 16 amino acids long. The germline V gene encodes CDR1 SGHNT and CDR2 YENEEA. The CDR3 loop is CASSSSGGTSTDTQYF. The CDR3 nucleotides read TGTGCCAGCAGCTCTAGCGGGGGGACTAGCACAGATACGCAGTATTTT.

This clone has only a few counts. The rearrangement links TRBV2 to TRBJ2-2; TRBD2 matches 10 bases. Germline V gene sequence: CDR1 SNHLY, CDR2 FYNNEI. The CDR3 is 16 amino acids. V shed 4 bases and J 7 bases; nucleotides not matched to a gene: 9. The CDR3 is CASSAVPSGGGGELFF. The DNA for the CDR3 is TGTGCCAGCAGTGCGGTCCCTAGCGGGGGCGGCGGGGAGCTGTTTTTT. The whole variable domain, remainder taken from reference TRBV2 and TRBJ2-2, is EPEVTQTPSHQVTQMGQEVILRCVPISNHLYFYWYRQILGQKVEFLVSFYNNEISEKSEIFDDQFSVERPDGSNFTLKIRSTKLEDSAMYFCASSAVPSGGGGELFFGEGSRLTVL.

This chain joins TRBV7-6 and TRBJ2-1, with TRBD2 as a possible D gene (6 bases). Germline values: CDR1 SGHVS, CDR2 FNYEAQ. The CDR3 extends over 15 amino acids. V was clipped by 0 bases and J by 6 bases, with 12 bases between them. The DNA of the CDR3 is TGTGCCAGCAGCTTAGCGCACGGGGGTGGCAATGAGCAGTTCTTC. Translation: CASSLAHGGGNEQFF.

The CDR3 nucleotides are TGTGCCAGTACCCAGGACAGGGGTTCTTCACCCCTCCACTTT. This encodes CASTQDRGSSPLHF. The chain employs TRBV19 and TRBJ1-6, with 9 positions matching TRBD1. Germline V gene sequence: CDR1 LNHDA, CDR2 SQIVND (reference sequence). The CDR3 has 14 amino acids. J was trimmed by 9 bases and V by 7 bases; bases with no gene match: 7.

This clone was recorded only once. CDR3 in DNA: TGTGCCAGTAGTATTTCGAGGACAGGGCGCGGCGAGCAGTACTTC. Protein product: CASSISRTGRGEQYF. The rearrangement links TRBV19 to TRBJ2-7; 8 nucleotides agree with TRBD1. The V gene end was trimmed by 3 bases and the J gene end by 6 bases; junction bases not matched to a gene: 10. CDR3 length: 15 residues. CDR1 is LNHDA, CDR2 SQIVND, per germline (reference sequence). Drawing the rest from reference TRBV19 and TRBJ2-7, the complete variable domain is DGGITQSPKYLFRKEGQNVTLSCEQNLNHDAMYWYRQDPGQGLRLIYYSQIVNDFQKGDIAEGYSVSREKKESFPLTVTSAQKNPTAFYLCASSISRTGRGEQYFGPGTRLTVT.

The chain recombines TRBV10-2 with TRBJ1-3, with 7 positions matching TRBD1. V shed 2 bases, J shed 3 bases, and the junction held 4 bases outside the gene matches. CDR3 size: 15 residues. In germline, CDR1 is WSHSY, CDR2 SAAADI. The CDR3: CASSENDRVGNTIYF. CDR3 bases: TGCGCCAGCAGTGAGAACGACAGGGTTGGAAACACCATATATTTT.